This T cell receptor (beta chain) was observed in a study of shared clonotypes between healthy human individuals. This clone was detected a few times. Its specificity is not known. Positive CCR7 selection of CD45RO-negative cells yielded the naive CD8 cells, and terminally differentiated effector memory CD45RA+ cells were excluded. Donors comprised healthy HIV-negative adults lacking recent acute infections or vaccinations. Study conclusions and caveats: It was only blood that was sampled, and tissue repertoires likely differ.

V was cut by 4 bases and J by 2 bases, with 6 bases left in between. Germline V gene lookup returns CDR1 WSHSY and CDR2 SAAADI. This CDR3 comprises 13 residues. Sequenced by immunoSEQ multiplex PCR; TCRdb stores in-frame clones only, minus some. The table lists over 2,000,000 clones, 93% of them singletons. This clonotype was obtained from a man between 18 and 29 years old in good health. Some clones in this sample may be carry-over from other donors' samples. The sequenced material came from naive CD8+ T cells from PBMCs. The chain uses TRBV10-2 and TRBJ1-5; D unclear. In DNA, the CDR3 is TGCGCCAGCAGTGGGACGGGCAATCAGCCCCAGCATTTT. This gives the protein CASSGTGNQPQHF.